Each of the 7 T cell receptor beta chains below was sequenced from the same sample in a study of T cells in localized non-small cell lung cancer. Profiled with immunoSEQ multiplex PCR; TCRdb holds only in-frame clones, not every one. There are 13,000 to 15,000 clones in the sample; roughly 84% occur only once, and around 4% lies in the top ten. Sample: peripheral blood, taken before any cancer treatment. The receptors come from a female donor older than 55 with stage I squamous cell lung carcinoma.

This clone showed up just a few times. This chain joins TRBV6-1 and TRBJ2-5, with TRBD2 matching over 11 bases. The germline gives CDR1 MNHNS, CDR2 SASEGT. The CDR3 is made up of 14 amino acids. The V gene end was trimmed by 6 bases and the J gene end by 5 bases; junction bases not matched to a gene: 5. CDR3: CASRNSGGAETQYF. The CDR3 coding sequence is TGTGCCAGCAGAAATAGCGGGGGGGCGGAGACCCAGTACTTC.

V is TRBV19 and J is TRBJ1-6; possible D gene TRBD1, 6 bases. The length of the CDR3 is 15 residues. Germline V gives CDR1 LNHDA, CDR2 SQIVND (reference sequence). Trimming shortened V by 8 bases and J by 1 base, and 12 bases separated the two germline ends. CDR3: CASRRTASYNSPLHF. In nucleotides, the CDR3 is TGTGCCAGTCGGAGGACAGCTTCCTATAATTCACCCCTCCACTTT.

This rearrangement joins TRBV6-5 to TRBJ2-5; D may be TRBD2 (6 bases). The CDR3 covers 14 residues. V gave up 1 base and J gave up 5 bases, with 11 bases separating them. Germline-derived CDR1 and CDR2 are MNHEY and SVGAGI. Here the CDR3 DNA reads TGTGCCAGCAGTTACTTCTCCGGGGGTGAGACCCAGTACTTC. Protein sequence: CASSYFSGGETQYF.

The genes are TRBV7-9 and TRBJ1-6; D may be TRBD1 (6 bases). V was clipped by 7 bases and J by 6 bases, with 13 bases between them. The CDR3 totals 14 residues. Germline V gene sequence: CDR1 SEHNR, CDR2 FQNEAQ (reference sequence). CDR3 bases: TGTGCCAGCAACATGGGGACAACTAATTCACCCCTCCACTTT. Translation: CASNMGTTNSPLHF.

This clone was observed once. This CDR3 is CASSQIRGYF. The CDR3 DNA reads as TGTGCCAGCAGCCAGATACGCGGGTATTTT. The chain links TRBV5-8 to TRBJ2-3; D gene ambiguous. Germline V lookup: CDR1 SGHTS, CDR2 YDEGEE. The CDR3 consists of 10 residues. Trimming took 4 bases from V and 14 from J, leaving 11 bases between them.

The chain joins TRBV2 to TRBJ1-5, with TRBD1 matching over 7 bases. Trimming at V came to 6 bases and at J to 4 bases, leaving 9 bases not matched to a gene. Germline V gives CDR1 SNHLY, CDR2 FYNNEI. The CDR3 extends over 15 amino acids. Here the CDR3 DNA reads TGTGCCAGCAGAAGCGGGACAGTAGAGAATCAGCCCCAGCATTTT. Encoded protein: CASRSGTVENQPQHF.

The chain carries TRBV7-9 and TRBJ1-1; weak D call: TRBD1 (5 bases). V was cut by 1 base and J by 1 base, with 10 bases left in between. The CDR3 has 15 residues. Looked up from germline, CDR1 is SEHNR and CDR2 is FQNEAQ (reference sequence). For the CDR3, the DNA is TGTGCCAGCAGCTTAGTTGGGGGACCGAACACTGAAGCTTTCTTT. This codes for CASSLVGGPNTEAFF.